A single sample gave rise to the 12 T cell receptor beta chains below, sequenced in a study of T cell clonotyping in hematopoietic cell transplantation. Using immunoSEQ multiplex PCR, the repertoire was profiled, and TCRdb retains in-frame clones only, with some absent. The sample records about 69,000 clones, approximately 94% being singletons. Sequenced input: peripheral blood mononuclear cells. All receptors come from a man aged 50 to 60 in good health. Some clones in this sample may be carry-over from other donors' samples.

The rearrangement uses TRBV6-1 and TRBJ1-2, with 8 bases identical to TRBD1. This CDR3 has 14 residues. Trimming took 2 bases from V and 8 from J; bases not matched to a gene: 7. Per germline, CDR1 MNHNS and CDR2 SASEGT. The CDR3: CASSETQGVGGYTF. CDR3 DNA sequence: TGTGCCAGCAGTGAAACACAGGGGGTGGGCGGCTACACCTTC.

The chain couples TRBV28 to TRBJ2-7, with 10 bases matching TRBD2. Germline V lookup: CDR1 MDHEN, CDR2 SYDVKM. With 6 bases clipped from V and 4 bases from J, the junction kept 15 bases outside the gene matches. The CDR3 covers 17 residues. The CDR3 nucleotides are TGTGCCAGCAGACCGCACCCCTTTAGCGGGGGGTCGTACGAGCAGTACTTC. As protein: CASRPHPFSGGSYEQYF.

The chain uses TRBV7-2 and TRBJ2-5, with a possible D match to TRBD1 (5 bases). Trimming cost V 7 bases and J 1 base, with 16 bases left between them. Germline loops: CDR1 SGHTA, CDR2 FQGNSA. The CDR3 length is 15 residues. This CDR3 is CASNLNQGFQETQYF. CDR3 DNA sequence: TGTGCCAGCAACTTGAATCAGGGTTTCCAAGAGACCCAGTACTTC.

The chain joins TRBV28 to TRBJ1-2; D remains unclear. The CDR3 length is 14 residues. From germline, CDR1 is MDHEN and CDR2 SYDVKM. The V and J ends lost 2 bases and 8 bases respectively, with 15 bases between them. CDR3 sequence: CASSLPTLSDGYTF. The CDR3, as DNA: TGTGCCAGCAGTTTACCCACCTTGAGCGACGGCTACACCTTC.

CDR3 in amino acids: CASSYSSPEGVEGYTF. CDR3 in DNA: TGTGCCAGCAGTTACTCGAGCCCGGAGGGGGTAGAGGGCTACACCTTC. V usage is TRBV6-5 and J usage is TRBJ1-2; the D gene is possibly TRBD1 (6 bases). CDR3 length: 16 residues. V shed 0 bases and J shed 8 bases, with 19 bases lying between them. Germline V gene lookup returns CDR1 MNHEY and CDR2 SVGAGI.

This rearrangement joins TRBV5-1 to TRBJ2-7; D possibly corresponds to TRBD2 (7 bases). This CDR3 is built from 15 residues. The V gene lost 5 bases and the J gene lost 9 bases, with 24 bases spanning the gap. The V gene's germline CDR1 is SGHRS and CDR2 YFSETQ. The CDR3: CASSPRGADVDWQYF. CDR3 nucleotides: TGCGCCAGCAGTCCCCGGGGGGCCGATGTTGATTGGCAGTACTTC.

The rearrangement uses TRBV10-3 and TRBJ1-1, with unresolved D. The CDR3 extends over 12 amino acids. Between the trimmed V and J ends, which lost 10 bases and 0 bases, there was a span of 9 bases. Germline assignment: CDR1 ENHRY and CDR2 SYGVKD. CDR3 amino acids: CASRRVNTEAFF. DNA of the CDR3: TGTGCCAGCCGGCGGGTGAACACTGAAGCTTTCTTT.

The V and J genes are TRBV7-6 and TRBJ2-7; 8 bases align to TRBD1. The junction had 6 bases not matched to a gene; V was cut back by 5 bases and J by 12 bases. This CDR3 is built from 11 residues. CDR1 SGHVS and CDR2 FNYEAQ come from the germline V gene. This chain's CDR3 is CASSTGQALYF. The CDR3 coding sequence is TGTGCCAGCAGCACGGGACAGGCGCTGTACTTC.

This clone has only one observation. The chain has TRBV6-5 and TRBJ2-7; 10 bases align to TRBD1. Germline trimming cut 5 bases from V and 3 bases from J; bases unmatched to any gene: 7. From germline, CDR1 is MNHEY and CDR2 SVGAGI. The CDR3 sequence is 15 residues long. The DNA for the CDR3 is TGTGCCAGCAGTCCGGGACAGGGGAGTTTCTACGAGCAGTACTTC. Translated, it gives CASSPGQGSFYEQYF.

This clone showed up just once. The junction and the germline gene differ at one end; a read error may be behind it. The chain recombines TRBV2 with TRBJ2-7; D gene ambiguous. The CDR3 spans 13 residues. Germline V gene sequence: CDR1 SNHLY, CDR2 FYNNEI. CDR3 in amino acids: CASSEAPVLVGDF. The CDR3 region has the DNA TGTGCCAGCAGTGAAGCGCCGGTCTTAGTTGGCGATTTC.

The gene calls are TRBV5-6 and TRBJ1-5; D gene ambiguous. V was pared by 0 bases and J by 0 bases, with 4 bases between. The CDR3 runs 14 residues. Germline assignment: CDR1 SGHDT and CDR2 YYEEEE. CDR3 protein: CASSLGHSNQPQHF. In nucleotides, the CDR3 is TGTGCCAGCAGCTTGGGGCATAGCAATCAGCCCCAGCATTTT.

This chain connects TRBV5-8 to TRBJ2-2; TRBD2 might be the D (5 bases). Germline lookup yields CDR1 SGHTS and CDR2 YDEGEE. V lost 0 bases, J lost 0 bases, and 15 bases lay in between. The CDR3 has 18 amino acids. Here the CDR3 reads CASSLAKFDYSNTGELFF. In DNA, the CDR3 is TGTGCCAGCAGCTTGGCCAAGTTCGACTATTCGAACACCGGGGAGCTGTTTTTT. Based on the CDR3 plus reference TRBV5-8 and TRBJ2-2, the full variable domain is EAGVTQSPTHLIKTRGQQATLRCSPISGHTSVYWYQQALGLGLQFLLWYDEGEERNRGNFPPRFSGRQFPNYSSELNVNALELEDSALYLCASSLAKFDYSNTGELFFGEGSRLTVL.